This entry is about one T cell receptor beta chain. Its antigen is unknown. The CDR3 contains 17 residues. Germline V gene lookup returns CDR1 SEHNR and CDR2 FQNEAQ (reference sequence). V lost 4 bases, J lost 5 bases, and 22 bases lay in between. The source of the sample is a study of memory CD4+ T cells and cytomegalovirus serostatus. Single viable CD3+CD4+CD8-CD45RO+ cells were sorted as the memory CD4+ T cells. General study points: The CMV-associated TCR signature appears largely within the CD4+ memory repertoire. Repertoires predicted CMV serostatus with median bootstrapped AUC of 0.95.

In the authors' workflow: After removing out-of-frame reads, around 2 million distinct TCRbeta sequences remained. Some clones are missing from TCRdb's copy, which holds only in-frame ones; the method was immunoSEQ multiplex PCR. For V, J and clone size, that table is used; D and trimming come from the DNA. Here the sample spans some 52,000 clones, about 83% being singletons. The source is an adult in good health and CMV-seropositive. The sequenced sample was memory CD4+ T cells from blood. This chain links TRBV7-9 with TRBJ2-3; a possible D gene is TRBD2 (7 bases). CDR3 in amino acids: CASSSRGGGFGVDTQYF. CDR3 bases: TGTGCCAGCAGCTCCCGTGGGGGGGGCTTTGGGGTAGATACGCAGTATTTT.